This T cell receptor (beta chain) is drawn from a study of T cells in Graves' hyperthyroidism and ophthalmopathy. V was shortened by 0 bases and J by 7 bases, with 16 bases between the two germline ends. The CDR3 loop spans 14 amino acids. Germline V gene sequence: CDR1 DFQATT, CDR2 SNEGSKA (reference sequence). Amplified TCR beta CDR3 regions came from RNA transcripts. A set of HTBI primers served as the primers for a first-round RT-PCR of the TCR CDR3. TCRdb redid the calling of the multiplex PCR reads with MiXCR, one entry per CDR3 protein. This sample has a few hundred thousand distinct CDR3 sequences, with 46% found just once.

This receptor was identified in a woman between 18 and 29 years old with Graves' hyperthyroidism. The specimen sequenced was peripheral blood or thyroid tissue (not recorded which). This sequence joins TRBV20-1 and TRBJ2-7; TRBD2 might be the D (6 bases). The CDR3 sequence is CSARDGGFGREQYF. CDR3 coding DNA: TGCAGTGCTAGAGATGGGGGGTTCGGTCGAGAGCAGTACTTC.